This T cell receptor (beta chain) was captured by sequencing in a study of shared clonotypes between healthy human individuals. The CDR3 covers 15 residues. Germline V gives CDR1 LNHDA, CDR2 SQIVND (reference sequence). The V gene lost 4 bases and the J gene lost 3 bases, with 14 bases spanning the gap. Clones were sequenced by immunoSEQ multiplex PCR, and TCRdb holds only the in-frame ones, with some missing. Of some 660,000 clones in the sample, roughly 72% were seen once. The sequence was obtained from a woman in her twenties or thirties in good health. Source material: memory CD4+ T cells sorted from blood. The subset here: CD45RA-negative fraction. The gene calls are TRBV19 and TRBJ2-3; D is unclear. CDR3 DNA sequence: TGTGCCAGTAGTAACCCCGCCTATCAAACAGATACGCAGTATTTT. This sequence encodes CASSNPAYQTDTQYF.